This T cell receptor beta chain was recorded in a study of T cells in Graves' hyperthyroidism and ophthalmopathy. Study-level information: Peripheral blood sampling occurred at initial diagnosis, before any treatment.

The hyperthyroidism was newly diagnosed and had lasted under 2 months; the patients were aged 18 to 65. This blood was taken when hyperthyroidism was first diagnosed, before any ophthalmopathy symptoms existed. Study outcomes and limitations: Ophthalmopathy, as predicted by the model, came a median roughly 6.3 months after the prediction.

Template material for amplifying TCR beta CDR3 regions consisted of RNA transcripts. Carried out on the TCR CDR3, a first-round RT-PCR used the HTBI primer set. MiXCR, run by TCRdb on the multiplex PCR reads, gives a single entry per CDR3 protein. The top ten clones hold approximately 12% of a sample with roughly 250,000 distinct CDR3 sequences, 13% to 15% of them seen once. The length of the CDR3 is 14 residues. V was cut by 3 bases and J by 10 bases, with 13 bases left in between. Germline loops: CDR1 MGHRA, CDR2 YSYEKL. The sample holds a few counts of this clonotype. The antigen is not known. The sequenced sample was blood. The clonotype comes from a woman in her thirties or forties with Graves' hyperthyroidism that later progressed to Graves' ophthalmopathy. The chain uses TRBV4-1 and TRBJ1-6; no clear D. The CDR3 reads CASSQPTRRSPLHF. In DNA form, the CDR3 reads TGCGCCAGCAGCCAGCCGACAAGGAGATCACCCCTCCACTTT.